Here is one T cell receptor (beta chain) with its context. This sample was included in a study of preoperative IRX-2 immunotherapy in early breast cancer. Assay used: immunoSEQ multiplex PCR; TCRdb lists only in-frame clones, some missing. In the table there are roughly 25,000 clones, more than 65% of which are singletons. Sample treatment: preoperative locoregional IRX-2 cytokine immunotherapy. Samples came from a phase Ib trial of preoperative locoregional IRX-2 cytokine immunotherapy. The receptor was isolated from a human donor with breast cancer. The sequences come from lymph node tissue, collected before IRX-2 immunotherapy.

CDR3 region: CASSIRRGISYNEQFF. The CDR3 DNA is TGTGCCAGTAGTATCCGCCGGGGAATCTCCTACAATGAGCAGTTCTTC. The rearrangement joins TRBV19 to TRBJ2-1, with D possibly matching TRBD2 (5 bases). The V end lost 3 bases, the J end lost 0 bases, and 12 bases lay between the germline ends. Looked up from germline, CDR1 is LNHDA and CDR2 is SQIVND (reference sequence). This CDR3 region has 16 residues.